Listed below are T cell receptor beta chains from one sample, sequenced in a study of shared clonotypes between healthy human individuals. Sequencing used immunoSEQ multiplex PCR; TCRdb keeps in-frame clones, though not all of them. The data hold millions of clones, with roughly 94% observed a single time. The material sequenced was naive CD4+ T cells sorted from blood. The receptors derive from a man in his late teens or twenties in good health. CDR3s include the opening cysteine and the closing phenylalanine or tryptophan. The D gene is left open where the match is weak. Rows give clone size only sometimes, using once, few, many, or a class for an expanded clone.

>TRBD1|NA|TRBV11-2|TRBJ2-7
TGTGCCAGCAGCTTAAGGGGAGACAGGGGCGAGCAGTACTTC
CASSLRGDRGEQYF
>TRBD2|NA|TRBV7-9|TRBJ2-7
TGTGCCAGCAGTCCTAGCGGGGTAAGCTCCTACGAGCAGTACTTC
CASSPSGVSSYEQYF
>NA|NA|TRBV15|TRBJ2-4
TGTGCCACCACCTCAGGGCCAGGGAACAAAAACATTCAGTACTTC
CATTSGPGNKNIQYF
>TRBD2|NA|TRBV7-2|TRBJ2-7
TGTGCCAGCAGCTTAGGACTAGCGGGGGGATTATACGAGCAGTACTTC
CASSLGLAGGLYEQYF
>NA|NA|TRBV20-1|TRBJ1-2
TGCAGTGCTAGCTCAGGGGATGGCTACACCTTC
CSASSGDGYTF
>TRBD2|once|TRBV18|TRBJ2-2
TGTGCCAGCTCACCATACGGACTAGACACCGGGGAGCTGTTTTTT
CASSPYGLDTGELFF
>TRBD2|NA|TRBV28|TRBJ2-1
TGTGCCAGCAGTGCCTCGGGGACTAGCGGGAATGAGCAGTTCTTC
CASSASGTSGNEQFF
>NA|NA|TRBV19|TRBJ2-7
TGTGCCAGTAATGCGGGACAGAAAACCTACGAGCAGTACTTC
CASNAGQKTYEQYF
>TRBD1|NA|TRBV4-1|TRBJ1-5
TGCGCCAGCAGCCAGGACAGGGGAGGACAGCCCCAGCATTTT
CASSQDRGGQPQHF
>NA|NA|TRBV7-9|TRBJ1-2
TGTGCCAGCAGCTTTGAGGTTCACTATGGCTACACCTTC
CASSFEVHYGYTF
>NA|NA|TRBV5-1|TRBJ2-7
TGCGCCAGCAGCTTGAGAGGGTACGCCTACGAGCAGTACTTC
CASSLRGYAYEQYF
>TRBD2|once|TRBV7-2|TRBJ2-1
TGTGCCAGCAGCAGGGCTAGCGGGAACAGAGAGCAGTTCTTC
CASSRASGNREQFF
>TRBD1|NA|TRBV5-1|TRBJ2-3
TGCGCCAGCAGCCCCAACGCGGGACAGGGGACGCAGTATTTT
CASSPNAGQGTQYF
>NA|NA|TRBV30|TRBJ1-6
TGTGCCTGGAGTGTGGGGAGTACCTCACCCCTCCACTTT
CAWSVGSTSPLHF
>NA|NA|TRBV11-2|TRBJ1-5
TGTGCCAGCAGCTCAACGGGGGGCAATCAGCCCCAGCATTTT
CASSSTGGNQPQHF
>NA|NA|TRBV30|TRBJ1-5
TGTGCCTGGAGGGGACGCGGGGGGCTCAATCAGCCCCAGCATTTT
CAWRGRGGLNQPQHF
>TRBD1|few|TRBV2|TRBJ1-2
TGTGCCAGCAGTGAAACCCGGACAGGGAACTATGGCTACACCTTC
CASSETRTGNYGYTF
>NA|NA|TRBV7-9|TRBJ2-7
TGTGCCAGCAGCTTAAAGGGTTACGAGCAGTACTTC
CASSLKGYEQYF
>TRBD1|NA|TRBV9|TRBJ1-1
TGTGCCAGCAGCGTAGGGACCCTCACAGGGGTTAACACTGAAGCTTTCTTT
CASSVGTLTGVNTEAFF
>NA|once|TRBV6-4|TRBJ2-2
TGTGCCAGCAGCGCTCAGGTCACCGGGGAGCTGTTTTTT
CASSAQVTGELFF
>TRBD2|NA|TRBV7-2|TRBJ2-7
TGTGCCAGCAGCTTAGGACCCGGCGGGGGGGTCTACGAGCAGTACTTC
CASSLGPGGGVYEQYF
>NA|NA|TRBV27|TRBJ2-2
TGTGCCAGCAGTTTATCCGGGACACCAGAGCTGTTTTTT
CASSLSGTPELFF
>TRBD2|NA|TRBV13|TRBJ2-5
TGTGCCAGCAGCTTAGGGGCTAGCGGGAGTCAGCAAGAGACCCAGTACTTC
CASSLGASGSQQETQYF
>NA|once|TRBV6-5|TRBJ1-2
TGTGCCAGCAGTTACGGGGCGGCGGGCGGCTACACCTTC
CASSYGAAGGYTF
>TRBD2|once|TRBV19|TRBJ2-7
TGTGCCAGTAGTATTGGAGTAGCGGGGGTCTACGAGCAGTACTTC
CASSIGVAGVYEQYF
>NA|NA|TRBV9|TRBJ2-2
TGTGCCAGCAGCGTAGGGGGACACCCCACCGGGGAGCTGTTTTTT
CASSVGGHPTGELFF
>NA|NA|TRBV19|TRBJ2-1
TGTGCCAGTAGTATTCGGGCTAATGAGCAGTTCTTC
CASSIRANEQFF
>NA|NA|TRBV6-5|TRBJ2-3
TGTGCCAGCAGCCTCGGCAGGGGTGGCACAGATACGCAGTATTTT
CASSLGRGGTDTQYF
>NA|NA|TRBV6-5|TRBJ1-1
TGTGCCAGCAGGCTCCAGGGTCGGAGTGAAGCTTTCTTT
CASRLQGRSEAFF
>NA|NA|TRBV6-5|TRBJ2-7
TGTGCCAGCAGTTACGTGCGGGGCTCCTACGAGCAGTACTTC
CASSYVRGSYEQYF
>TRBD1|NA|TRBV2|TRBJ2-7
TGTGCCAGCAGCGGACAGGGAGTCCACGAGCAGTACTTC
CASSGQGVHEQYF
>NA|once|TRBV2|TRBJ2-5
TGTGCCAGCAGTGACGTTGACAGCCAAGAGACCCAGTACTTC
CASSDVDSQETQYF
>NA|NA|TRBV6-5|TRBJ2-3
TGTGCCAGCAGGCGGGACTCCGCTACGCAGTATTTT
CASRRDSATQYF
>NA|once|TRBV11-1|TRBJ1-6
TGTGCCAGCAGCCTAGAGGGCTACTCACCCCTCCACTTT
CASSLEGYSPLHF
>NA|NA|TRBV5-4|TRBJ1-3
TGTGCCAGCAGCTTGGACGGACATCGTCTGGAAAACACCATATATTTT
CASSLDGHRLENTIYF
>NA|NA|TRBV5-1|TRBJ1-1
TGCGCCAGCAGCCTCGGGTTCGGGGCGGGCACTGAAGCTTTCTTT
CASSLGFGAGTEAFF
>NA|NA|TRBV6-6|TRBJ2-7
TGTGCCAGCAGTCAAGGGACCCCGCCTTACGAGCAGTACTTC
CASSQGTPPYEQYF
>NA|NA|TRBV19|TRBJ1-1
TGTGCCAGTAGTCGGGTATTCACTGAAGCTTTCTTT
CASSRVFTEAFF
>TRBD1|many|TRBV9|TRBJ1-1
TGTGCCAGCAGCGTAGCTTTCGGACAGGACTTGAACACTGAAGCTTTCTTT
CASSVAFGQDLNTEAFF